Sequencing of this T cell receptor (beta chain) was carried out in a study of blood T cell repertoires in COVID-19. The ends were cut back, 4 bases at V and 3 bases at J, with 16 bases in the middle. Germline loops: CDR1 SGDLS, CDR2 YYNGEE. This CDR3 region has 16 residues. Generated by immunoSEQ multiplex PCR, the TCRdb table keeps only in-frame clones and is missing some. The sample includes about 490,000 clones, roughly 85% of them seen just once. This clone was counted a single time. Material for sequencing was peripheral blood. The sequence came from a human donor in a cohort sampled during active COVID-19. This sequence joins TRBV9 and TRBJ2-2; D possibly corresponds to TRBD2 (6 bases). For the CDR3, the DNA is TGTGCCAGCAGCATCACTAGCCACCCCTACACCGGGGAGCTGTTTTTT. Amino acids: CASSITSHPYTGELFF.